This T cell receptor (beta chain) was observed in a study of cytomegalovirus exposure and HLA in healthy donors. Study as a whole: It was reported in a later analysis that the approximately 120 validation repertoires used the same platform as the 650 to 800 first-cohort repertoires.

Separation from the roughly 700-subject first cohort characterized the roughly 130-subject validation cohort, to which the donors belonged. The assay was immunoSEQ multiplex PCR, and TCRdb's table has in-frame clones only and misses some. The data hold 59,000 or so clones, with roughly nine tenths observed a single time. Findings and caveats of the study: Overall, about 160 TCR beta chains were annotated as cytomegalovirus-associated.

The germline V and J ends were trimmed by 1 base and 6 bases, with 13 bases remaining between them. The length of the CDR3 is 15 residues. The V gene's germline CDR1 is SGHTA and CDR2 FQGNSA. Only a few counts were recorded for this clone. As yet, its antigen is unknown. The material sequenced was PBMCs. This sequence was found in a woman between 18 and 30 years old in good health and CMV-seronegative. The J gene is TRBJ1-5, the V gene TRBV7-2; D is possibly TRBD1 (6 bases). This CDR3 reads CASSLVYREGQPQHF. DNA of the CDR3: TGTGCCAGCAGCTTAGTGTACAGGGAGGGTCAGCCCCAGCATTTT. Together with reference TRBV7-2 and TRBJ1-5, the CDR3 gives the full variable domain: GAGVSQSPSNKVTEKGKDVELRCDPISGHTALYWYRQSLGQGLEFLIYFQGNSAPDKSGLPSDRFSAERTGGSVSTLTIQRTQQEDSAVYLCASSLVYREGQPQHFGDGTRLSIL.